This passage covers 24 T cell receptor beta chains from one sample sequenced in a study of T cell responses to AZD1222 COVID-19 vaccine. Some clones are missing from TCRdb's copy, which holds only in-frame ones; the method was immunoSEQ multiplex PCR. Here the sample spans some 69,000 clones, approximately 82% being singletons. This specimen consisted of peripheral blood, obtained 28 days after the second AZD1222 dose. Every receptor here comes from an adult who received the AZD1222 COVID-19 vaccine.

V usage is TRBV27 and J usage is TRBJ1-2; 7 positions match TRBD1. The CDR3 is 14 amino acids. The V and J ends lost 4 bases and 4 bases, in that order; junction bases with no gene match: 6. The germline V gene has CDR1 MNHEY and CDR2 SMNVEV (reference sequence). CDR3 sequence: CASSSTDRFYGYTF. The DNA of the CDR3 is TGTGCCAGCAGTTCAACGGACAGGTTCTATGGCTACACCTTC.

The chain has TRBV12-2 and TRBJ2-1; the listed D gene, TRBD2, was not tested against the DNA. TRBV12-2 is noted as a pseudogene. The CDR3 has 19 amino acids. CDR3 DNA sequence: TGTGCAAGTCGCTTAAGTCCCGGTGTGAGGGTGAGCTCCTACAATGAGCAGTTCTTC. Translating it yields CASRLSPGVRVSSYNEQFF.

The V and J genes are TRBV4-1 and TRBJ1-2; tentatively, D is TRBD1 (5 bases). The CDR3 covers 17 residues. Germline V CDR1 and CDR2: MGHRA, YSYEKL. V was pared by 3 bases and J by 5 bases, with 22 bases between. CDR3 sequence (DNA): TGCGCCAGCAGCCACCTAAAGGGACGCAGGGACCAATATGGCTACACCTTC. This translates into CASSHLKGRRDQYGYTF.

This clone occurred a few times. The V and J genes are TRBV29-1 and TRBJ1-6; possible D gene TRBD1, 5 bases. Germline V CDR1 and CDR2: SQVTM, ANQGSEA. The CDR3 covers 13 residues. V lost 7 bases and J lost 6, with 13 bases in between. CDR3 bases: TGCAGCGCATCGGGGACGGGTAATTCACCCCTCCACTTT. Residues: CSASGTGNSPLHF.

J is TRBJ2-7 and V is TRBV5-4; weak D call: TRBD2 (6 bases). CDR1 is SGHNT and CDR2 is YYREEE in the germline V gene (reference sequence). CDR3 length equals 15 residues. V dropped 7 bases and J dropped 2 bases, with 19 bases sitting between them. The DNA for the CDR3 is TGTGCCAGCGGCGGACCCGTGGGGGGTCCCTACGAGCAGTACTTC. Protein sequence: CASGGPVGGPYEQYF. The whole variable domain, filled in from reference TRBV5-4 and TRBJ2-7, reads ETGVTQSPTHLIKTRGQQVTLRCSSQSGHNTVSWYQQALGQGPQFIFQYYREEENGRGNFPPRFSGLQFPNYSSELNVNALELDDSALYLCASGGPVGGPYEQYFGPGTRLTVT.

The chain is built from TRBV5-1 and TRBJ2-7; 10 positions match TRBD2. The CDR3 length is 15 residues. V dropped 1 base and J dropped 7; count of bases not matched to a gene: 8. Germline CDR1 reads SGHRS; CDR2 reads YFSETQ. The CDR3 sequence is CASSLSLAGASEQYF. The CDR3 DNA is TGCGCCAGCAGCTTGTCGCTAGCGGGAGCAAGTGAGCAGTACTTC. Supplemented by reference TRBV5-1 and TRBJ2-7, the full variable domain reads KAGVTQTPRYLIKTRGQQVTLSCSPISGHRSVSWYQQTPGQGLQFLFEYFSETQRNKGNFPGRFSGRQFSNSRSEMNVSTLELGDSALYLCASSLSLAGASEQYFGPGTRLTVT.

The chain joins TRBV29-1 to TRBJ1-2; D possibly corresponds to TRBD1 (5 bases). Trimming stripped 4 bases from V and 0 bases from J, with 12 bases between. Germline V gene data show CDR1 as SQVTM and CDR2 as ANQGSEA. The CDR3 runs 14 residues. The CDR3 region is CSVGDFLANYGYTF. The CDR3 nucleotides are TGCAGCGTTGGGGACTTTTTGGCTAACTATGGCTACACCTTC.

V gene TRBV19 combines with J gene TRBJ2-5; a weak D match, TRBD2 (5 bases). This CDR3 contains 14 residues. V lost 9 bases to trimming and J lost 2 bases, with 16 bases between them. In germline, CDR1 is LNHDA, CDR2 SQIVND (reference sequence). The CDR3 DNA reads TGTGCCAGCTCGGCCTTAGCGAATCAAGAGACCCAGTACTTC. Protein product: CASSALANQETQYF.

J is TRBJ1-6 and V is TRBV7-9; D is possibly TRBD1 (6 bases). This CDR3 contains 17 residues. Germline-derived CDR1 and CDR2 are SEHNR and FQNEAQ (reference sequence). The V and J ends lost 5 bases and 6 bases respectively, with 20 bases between them. The CDR3: CASSASALGAGNSPLHF. The CDR3 bases are TGTGCCAGCAGCGCCTCAGCTTTGGGGGCTGGTAATTCACCCCTCCACTTT.

In DNA, the CDR3 is TGTGCCAGCAGCTTTGCCGAGAAACTGTTTTTT. Its protein is CASSFAEKLFF. This chain links TRBV7-2 with TRBJ1-4; D is unclear. In germline, CDR1 is SGHTA, CDR2 FQGNSA. With 3 bases removed from V and 11 bases from J, the gap between germline ends came to 7 bases. The CDR3 is 11 amino acids.

The chain employs TRBV6-1 and TRBJ2-3; tentatively, D is TRBD2 (5 bases). Deletions cut 3 bases from V and 4 bases from J, with 8 bases between. Germline values: CDR1 MNHNS, CDR2 SASEGT. The CDR3 runs to 13 residues. CDR3 residues: CASSDTSPDTQYF. CDR3 in DNA: TGTGCCAGCAGTGATACTAGTCCAGATACGCAGTATTTT.

This clone appeared a few times. The J gene is TRBJ1-3, the V gene TRBV6-5, with a possible D match to TRBD1 (5 bases). V gave up 4 bases and J gave up 9 bases, with 19 bases separating them. CDR1 and CDR2 (germline): MNHEY, SVGAGI. The length of the CDR3 is 15 residues. The CDR3 DNA follows: TGTGCCAGCAGTTCCCCCGGGGGACCGAGGGGCACCATATATTTT. Translation gives CASSSPGGPRGTIYF.

The chain recombines TRBV4-1 with TRBJ2-1, with 7 bases matching TRBD2. There are 15 residues in the CDR3. The germline CDR1 and CDR2 sequences are MGHRA and YSYEKL. V lost 0 bases, J lost 3 bases, and 2 bases stayed unmatched. For the CDR3, the DNA is TGCGCCAGCAGCCAAGACAGCGGGGTCTACAATGAGCAGTTCTTC. Protein product: CASSQDSGVYNEQFF.

CDR3 DNA sequence: TGTGCCAGCAGCCCGTGGGGGGGAGCTAACACCGGGGAGCTGTTTTTT. Translating gives CASSPWGGANTGELFF. The chain has TRBV7-8 and TRBJ2-2; 7 bases map to TRBD2. V gave up 5 bases and J gave up 2 bases; unmatched junction bases: 8. There are 16 residues in the CDR3. Germline lookup yields CDR1 SGHVS and CDR2 FQNEAQ. The entire variable domain, with the rest obtained from reference TRBV7-8 and TRBJ2-2, is as follows: GAGVSQSPRYKVAKRGQDVALRCDPISGHVSLFWYQQALGQGPEFLTYFQNEAQLDKSGLPSDRFFAERPEGSVSTLKIQRTQQEDSAVYLCASSPWGGANTGELFFGEGSRLTVL.

This clone was seen only a few times. The chain uses TRBV6-5 and TRBJ2-3; 9 bases agree with TRBD1. Germline V gives CDR1 MNHEY, CDR2 SVGAGI. This CDR3 spans 16 amino acids. V lost 4 bases and J lost 1; bases outside the gene matches: 6. CDR3 sequence: CASSSQTGGGTDTQYF. CDR3 DNA: TGTGCCAGCAGTTCGCAGACAGGGGGAGGCACAGATACGCAGTATTTT.

The J gene is TRBJ2-7, the V gene TRBV18; TRBD1 agrees at 7 bases. This CDR3 spans 15 amino acids. V gave up 3 bases and J gave up 0 bases; unmatched junction bases: 5. CDR1 is KGHSH and CDR2 is LQKENI in the germline V gene. The CDR3 region is CASSPKQGDSYEQYF. DNA for the CDR3: TGTGCCAGCTCACCGAAGCAGGGGGACTCCTACGAGCAGTACTTC.

V usage is TRBV6-1 and J usage is TRBJ1-2; 9 bases line up with TRBD1. Germline V gene lookup returns CDR1 MNHNS and CDR2 SASEGT. The trim removed 3 bases at V and 7 bases at J, leaving 3 bases unmatched. The CDR3 is 13 amino acids. This CDR3 reads CASSDGTGSGYTF. CDR3 coding DNA: TGTGCCAGCAGTGACGGGACAGGGTCTGGCTACACCTTC.

In this sample, this clone turned up once. The J gene is TRBJ2-5, the V gene TRBV18; possibly TRBD1 or TRBD2 for D (5 bases each). The CDR3 extends over 14 amino acids. CDR1 and CDR2 (germline): KGHSH, LQKENI. The ends were cut back, 3 bases at V and 5 bases at J, with 13 bases in the middle. The CDR3 DNA reads TGTGCCAGCTCACCGATGGGGGATCGTGAGACCCAGTACTTC. Translation: CASSPMGDRETQYF.

This chain connects TRBV14 to TRBJ2-3, with 12 bases lining up with TRBD2. The germline V gene encodes CDR1 SGHDN and CDR2 FVKESK. J lost 2 bases, V lost 1 base, and 4 bases had no gene match. The CDR3 has 17 amino acids. The CDR3 DNA reads TGTGCCAGCAGCCAAGGACTAGCGGGGGAGTACACAGATACGCAGTATTTT. Amino acids: CASSQGLAGEYTDTQYF.

The chain is built from TRBV7-2 and TRBJ2-1, with 9 nucleotides matching TRBD2. The CDR3 spans 15 residues. V was clipped by 0 bases and J by 13 bases; unmatched bases: 10. The V gene's germline CDR1 is SGHTA and CDR2 FQGNSA. CDR3 region: CASSLAGLAILDQFF. CDR3 DNA: TGTGCCAGCAGCTTAGCGGGACTAGCAATTTTAGATCAGTTCTTC.

A few counts support this clone. The V gene is TRBV10-1, the J gene TRBJ2-5; D is perhaps TRBD1 (5 bases). Per germline, CDR1 WNHNN and CDR2 SYGVQD (reference sequence). This CDR3 contains 13 residues. V was shortened by 5 bases and J by 0 bases, with 7 bases between the two germline ends. The CDR3 spells CASSPGNQETQYF. The CDR3 DNA reads as TGCGCCAGCAGTCCAGGGAACCAAGAGACCCAGTACTTC.

The chain recombines TRBV2 with TRBJ2-6; D remains ambiguous. The ends were cut back, 5 bases at V and 4 bases at J, with 6 bases in the middle. This CDR3 is 13 amino acids long. Looked up from germline, CDR1 is SNHLY and CDR2 is FYNNEI. CDR3 nucleotides: TGTGCCAGCAGTACTCAGGGGGCCAACGTCCTGACTTTC. Translation gives CASSTQGANVLTF.

V and J are TRBV24-1 and TRBJ1-2, with 7 bases matching TRBD1. Trimming took 3 bases from V and 4 from J; bases not matched to a gene: 10. Looked up from germline, CDR1 is KGHDR and CDR2 is SFDVKD. This CDR3 is built from 16 residues. Written as DNA, the CDR3 is TGTGCCACCAGTGATGCATGGGACAGCTACGGCTATGGCTACACCTTC. Its protein is CATSDAWDSYGYGYTF.

The chain uses TRBV5-1 and TRBJ1-1; 8 bases fit TRBD1. V lost 1 base to trimming and J lost 4 bases; unmatched junction nucleotides: 6. The CDR3 covers 15 residues. Per the germline V gene, CDR1 is SGHRS and CDR2 is YFSETQ. The CDR3 here is CASSLQGARGTEAFF. The CDR3 bases are TGCGCCAGCAGCTTGCAGGGGGCGCGGGGCACTGAAGCTTTCTTT.